This entry is about one TCR beta chain. Its antigen is unknown. This may come from a read error, since a much larger clone is one base off. Pregnant or lactating patients and those with other autoimmune diseases or uncontrolled infections were excluded. Clinicians diagnosed using symptoms, serum thyroxine, TRAb, thyroid ultrasound and orbital computed tomography. The authors amplified TCR beta CDR3 regions, and they did so from RNA transcripts for repertoire sequencing. RT-PCR was first run with HTBI primers, then multiplex PCR in a second round. One entry per CDR3 protein results from TCRdb running MiXCR on the multiplex PCR reads. The sample records approximately 1.2 million distinct CDR3 sequences, about two fifths being singletons. This sample is part of a study of Graves' ophthalmopathy and Graves' hyperthyroidism. General observations from the study: The model predicted progression of ophthalmopathy with a sensitivity of roughly 65%, and its specificity was 72% to 80%.

Material for sequencing was peripheral blood or thyroid tissue (not recorded which). The sequence derives from an adult man with Graves' hyperthyroidism.

In nucleotides, the CDR3 is TGTGCCAGCAGCTCCCTCCCGCGGGGGGCCCCTCGCGGCGAGCAGTACTTC. As protein: CASSSLPRGAPRGEQYF. This rearrangement joins TRBV7-3 to TRBJ2-7; 8 bases agree with TRBD2. Germline lookup yields CDR1 SGHTA and CDR2 FQGTGA. This CDR3 spans 17 amino acids. With 4 bases clipped from V and 6 bases from J, the junction kept 17 bases outside the gene matches.